A single sample gave rise to the 30 T cell receptor beta chains below, sequenced in a study of identifying expanded T cells in peripheral blood (dated by TCRdb to between 2019 and 2020). The receptor library was made with the immunoSEQ multiplex PCR assay. TCRdb obtained this table from immuneACCESS and retained in-frame rearrangements with V and J assigned. These tables miss some clones; where compared with another copy, unresolved V genes account for less than half of the shortfall, and the remainder is unexplained. The sample table shows 75,000 to 90,000 clones, and over 85% are seen once. Of the sample, roughly 7% falls within the top ten clones. The sequenced sample was blood. The receptors were sampled from a person aged 18 to 70 in good health.

This chain connects TRBV19 to TRBJ1-5, with 7 bases matching TRBD1. Unmatched junction bases numbered 21, after V lost 7 bases and J lost 3 bases. Per germline, CDR1 LNHDA and CDR2 SQIVND (reference sequence). The CDR3 is 19 residues long. The CDR3 region has the DNA TGTGCCAGTACCCTAGGGAGGAGGGGGCGAATCTCTAACAATCAGCCCCAGCATTTT. It specifies CASTLGRRGRISNNQPQHF.

This chain uses TRBV2 with TRBJ1-1; the match to TRBD1 covers 10 bases. CDR1 is SNHLY, CDR2 FYNNEI, per germline. Germline trimming cut 3 bases from V and 3 bases from J; bases unmatched to any gene: 4. The length of the CDR3 is 15 residues. Written as DNA, the CDR3 is TGTGCCAGCAGTGATTGGGACAGGGGCTACACTGAAGCTTTCTTT. Translating it yields CASSDWDRGYTEAFF.

The chain uses TRBV2 and TRBJ2-7, with 12 bases fitting TRBD1. The junction had 10 bases not matched to a gene; V was cut back by 7 bases and J by 6 bases. This CDR3 has 15 amino acids. Germline V gene sequence: CDR1 SNHLY, CDR2 FYNNEI. The CDR3 loop reads CASTIPGTGGFEQYF. CDR3 DNA sequence: TGTGCCAGCACAATCCCCGGGACAGGGGGCTTCGAGCAGTACTTC.

The gene calls are TRBV27 and TRBJ1-1; D gene uncertain. Germline values: CDR1 MNHEY, CDR2 SMNVEV (reference sequence). The CDR3 totals 13 residues. Trimming took 2 bases from V and 0 from J, leaving 4 bases between them. CDR3 nucleotide sequence: TGTGCCAGCAGTTTAAGGCTGAACACTGAAGCTTTCTTT. Residues: CASSLRLNTEAFF.

The rearrangement uses TRBV27 and TRBJ1-1; D remains unclear. CDR1 is MNHEY and CDR2 is SMNVEV in the germline V gene (reference sequence). This CDR3 has 13 amino acids. V lost 2 bases and J lost 4, with 8 bases in between. CDR3 amino acids: CASSLNGFTEAFF. CDR3 DNA sequence: TGTGCCAGCAGTTTAAATGGGTTCACTGAAGCTTTCTTT.

This clone was seen a handful of times. The genes are TRBV30 and TRBJ1-5, with a weak D call TRBD1 (5 bases). The V and J ends lost 1 base and 5 bases respectively, with 18 bases between them. Per germline, CDR1 GTSNPN and CDR2 SVGIG (reference sequence). CDR3 length equals 16 residues. Here the CDR3 DNA reads TGTGCCTGGAGTGCCCGGAAGGCTTGGGACGATCAGCCCCAGCATTTT. It codes for CAWSARKAWDDQPQHF.

The chain is built from TRBV7-9 and TRBJ2-3; 13 bases are shared with TRBD2. The CDR3 is made up of 18 amino acids. Germline lookup yields CDR1 SEHNR and CDR2 FQNEAQ (reference sequence). The ends lost 4 bases at V and 2 bases at J; junction bases unmatched: 9. The CDR3 coding sequence is TGTGCCAGCAGCTATCCTTTCGGGACTAGCGGGGCCACAGATACGCAGTATTTT. It translates to CASSYPFGTSGATDTQYF.

The rearrangement joins TRBV6-5 to TRBJ2-7; 8 bases fit TRBD2. The J segment lost 7 bases and the V segment lost 6 bases, leaving 11 bases of the junction unmatched. The CDR3 totals 14 residues. Germline CDR1 and CDR2: MNHEY and SVGAGI. CDR3 sequence reads: CASRKRELRGEQYF. The CDR3 region has the DNA TGTGCCAGCAGGAAGCGGGAGTTACGAGGAGAGCAGTACTTC.

The chain employs TRBV29-1 and TRBJ2-3; the match to TRBD2 covers 13 bases. This CDR3 spans 15 amino acids. The germline V gene encodes CDR1 SQVTM and CDR2 ANQGSEA. V gave up 7 bases and J gave up 4 bases; unmatched junction bases: 8. The chain's CDR3 is CSAKTSGGYADTQYF. The CDR3 DNA follows: TGCAGCGCCAAGACTAGCGGGGGGTATGCAGATACGCAGTATTTT.

The chain carries TRBV14 and TRBJ2-3; 7 positions agree with TRBD1. Germline CDR1 is SGHDN and CDR2 is FVKESK. This CDR3 comprises 17 residues. The V gene end was trimmed by 0 bases and the J gene end by 6 bases; junction bases not matched to a gene: 12. DNA of the CDR3: TGTGCCAGCAGCCAAGAAAGACACAGGGGTTTTACGGATACGCAGTATTTT. Residues: CASSQERHRGFTDTQYF.

The chain uses TRBV27 and TRBJ2-7; 7 nucleotides agree with TRBD2. V shed 2 bases and J 3 bases; nucleotides not matched to a gene: 1. CDR3 length: 13 residues. The V gene's germline CDR1 is MNHEY and CDR2 SMNVEV (reference sequence). The CDR3 loop is CASSLTGGYEQYF. The CDR3 DNA follows: TGTGCCAGCAGTTTAACGGGAGGCTACGAGCAGTACTTC.

This chain uses TRBV5-6 with TRBJ2-7, with D maybe TRBD2 (5 bases). The CDR3 is made up of 16 amino acids. V gave up 4 bases and J gave up 4 bases, with 21 bases separating them. The germline CDR1 and CDR2 sequences are SGHDT and YYEEEE. The CDR3 region has the DNA TGTGCCAGCAGCATACGTACCGGGTCCGGGATTTACGAGCAGTACTTC. This codes for CASSIRTGSGIYEQYF.

The rearrangement links TRBV6-1 to TRBJ2-1; D gene ambiguous. Germline V gene data show CDR1 as MNHNS and CDR2 as SASEGT. The V end lost 2 bases, the J end lost 3 bases, and 8 bases lay between the germline ends. CDR3 size: 14 residues. In DNA, the CDR3 is TGTGCCAGCAGTGAACAGATTCGCTACAATGAGCAGTTCTTC. This sequence encodes CASSEQIRYNEQFF.

The V and J genes are TRBV4-1 and TRBJ2-2, with a weak D call TRBD2 (6 bases). The germline V gene encodes CDR1 MGHRA and CDR2 YSYEKL. This CDR3 is 14 amino acids long. V was pared by 1 base and J by 4 bases, with 7 bases between. The CDR3 nucleotides read TGCGCCAGCAGCCAAGTGCGGGGCACCGGGGAGCTGTTTTTT. Translated, it gives CASSQVRGTGELFF.

The chain is built from TRBV7-9 and TRBJ1-1; unclear D gene. Germline CDR1 reads SEHNR; CDR2 reads FQNEAQ (reference sequence). Trimming stripped 4 bases from V and 4 bases from J, with 7 bases between. The CDR3 is 12 residues long. The CDR3 DNA sequence: TGTGCCAGCAGCTACGTACCCACTGAAGCTTTCTTT. It specifies CASSYVPTEAFF.

The chain joins TRBV4-1 to TRBJ1-5; TRBD1 matches 10 bases. CDR1 is MGHRA and CDR2 is YSYEKL in the germline V gene. After removal of 5 bases from V and 2 bases from J, the junction contained 3 bases not matched to a gene. The CDR3 runs 15 residues. The CDR3 spells CASSYGTGGNQPQHF. For the CDR3, the DNA is TGCGCCAGCAGCTATGGGACAGGGGGCAATCAGCCCCAGCATTTT.

The rearrangement joins TRBV2 to TRBJ2-2; 7 bases fit TRBD2. This CDR3 is built from 15 residues. The V and J ends lost 8 bases and 5 bases, in that order; junction bases with no gene match: 11. CDR1 and CDR2 from the germline V gene are SNHLY and FYNNEI. CDR3 residues: CASVREAMGTGELFF. The CDR3 DNA reads as TGTGCCAGCGTACGGGAGGCAATGGGTACCGGGGAGCTGTTTTTT.

The gene calls are TRBV19 and TRBJ1-2, with TRBD1 identical over 7 bases. The CDR3 totals 12 residues. Looked up from germline, CDR1 is LNHDA and CDR2 is SQIVND (reference sequence). Unmatched junction bases numbered 5, after V lost 5 bases and J lost 8 bases. The CDR3 region is CASSQNRGGYTF. In nucleotides, the CDR3 is TGTGCCAGTAGTCAAAACAGGGGAGGCTACACCTTC.

V is TRBV5-6 and J is TRBJ1-5; a possible D gene is TRBD1 (5 bases). The CDR3 contains 13 residues. Germline V gene sequence: CDR1 SGHDT, CDR2 YYEEEE. Trimming left V 3 bases short and J 4 bases short, with 8 bases between. Here the CDR3 DNA reads TGTGCCAGCAGCTCGGAGGGGAATCAGCCCCAGCATTTT. Amino acids: CASSSEGNQPQHF.

The chain links TRBV6-1 to TRBJ1-2; TRBD1 matches 7 bases. The CDR3 sequence is 14 residues long. V shed 5 bases and J 3 bases; nucleotides not matched to a gene: 6. Germline values: CDR1 MNHNS, CDR2 SASEGT. CDR3 sequence: CASSTEGGYYGYTF. CDR3 DNA sequence: TGTGCCAGCAGTACCGAAGGGGGCTACTATGGCTACACCTTC.

The rearrangement uses TRBV7-3 and TRBJ2-5; the D gene is possibly TRBD2 (5 bases). The V end was cut by 3 bases, the J end by 5 bases, with 13 bases between. The CDR3 runs to 14 residues. CDR1 SGHTA and CDR2 FQGTGA come from the germline V gene. The DNA for the CDR3 is TGTGCCAGCAGCTTGTCACAGTGGGAGGAGACCCAGTACTTC. This encodes CASSLSQWEETQYF.

This clone was counted a single time. The chain links TRBV29-1 to TRBJ1-1, with 7 bases that match TRBD1. This CDR3 is built from 13 residues. From germline, CDR1 is SQVTM and CDR2 ANQGSEA. Trimming cost V 7 bases and J 1 base; bases outside gene matches: 6. The CDR3 is CSAYRGRNTEAFF. Written as DNA, the CDR3 is TGCAGCGCTTACAGGGGAAGGAACACTGAAGCTTTCTTT.

V is TRBV12-5 and J is TRBJ2-5; 8 bases fit TRBD1. Losses at the gene ends were 5 bases for V and 4 bases for J; bases not matched to a gene: 6. The CDR3 runs 14 residues. The germline CDR1 and CDR2 sequences are LGHNT and FRNRAP. CDR3 nucleotides: TGTGCTAGTGGTCAGGGGGCCGAGATAGAGACCCAGTACTTC. This codes for CASGQGAEIETQYF.

V is TRBV7-3 and J is TRBJ2-7, with D possibly TRBD1 on 6 matching bases. This CDR3 is 12 amino acids long. Germline lookup yields CDR1 SGHTA and CDR2 FQGTGA. V lost 5 bases, J lost 7 bases, and 12 bases lay in between. CDR3 amino acids: CASSQQGGEQYF. CDR3 DNA: TGTGCCAGCAGCCAACAGGGCGGAGAGCAGTACTTC. The whole variable domain, filled in from reference TRBV7-3 and TRBJ2-7, reads GAGVSQTPSNKVTEKGKYVELRCDPISGHTALYWYRQSLGQGPEFLIYFQGTGAADDSGLPNDRFFAVRPEGSVSTLKIQRTERGDSAVYLCASSQQGGEQYFGPGTRLTVT.

Regarding this clone: One end of the junction does not line up with germline, which may come from a read error. The CDR3 region is CASSLTTAYGHTF. CDR3 in DNA: TGTGCCAGCAGCTTAACGACGGCTTATGGCCACACCTTC. The chain has TRBV7-3 and TRBJ1-2, with D unclear. Germline assignment: CDR1 SGHTA and CDR2 FQGTGA. The CDR3 totals 13 residues.

The chain has TRBV2 and TRBJ2-3; either TRBD1 or TRBD2 may supply D (5 bases each). CDR3 length equals 14 residues. The V gene's germline CDR1 is SNHLY and CDR2 FYNNEI. V was cut by 4 bases and J by 7 bases, with 15 bases left in between. The CDR3 DNA is TGTGCCAGCAGTGCATGGGACCCAAGCAATACGCAGTATTTT. This gives the protein CASSAWDPSNTQYF.

In nucleotides, the CDR3 is TGTGCCAGCAGCTTAAGTCCTAATTCCTACGAGCAGTACTTC. Translated: CASSLSPNSYEQYF. This chain uses TRBV11-1 with TRBJ2-7; D call uncertain. The CDR3 covers 14 residues. V dropped 2 bases and J dropped 1 base, with 9 bases sitting between them. The germline V gene has CDR1 SGHAT and CDR2 FQDESV (reference sequence).

This chain joins TRBV21-1 and TRBJ2-1; the listed D gene, TRBD2, was not tested against the DNA. TRBV21-1 is a listed pseudogene. The CDR3 totals 18 residues. The CDR3 here is CASRDNGTSGGRYNEQFF. Written as DNA, the CDR3 is TGTGCCAGCAGGGATAATGGGACTAGCGGGGGGAGATACAATGAGCAGTTCTTC.

This chain uses TRBV19 with TRBJ1-1; D is uncertain. Germline CDR1 reads LNHDA; CDR2 reads SQIVND (reference sequence). Trimming stripped 4 bases from V and 2 bases from J, with 14 bases between. The CDR3 runs to 15 residues. This chain's CDR3 is CASSKLEQANTEAFF. The CDR3 coding sequence is TGTGCCAGTAGTAAGTTGGAGCAGGCAAACACTGAAGCTTTCTTT.

Concerning this clone: The same CDR3 can be traced to other DNA sequences in this sample. The chain is built from TRBV7-9 and TRBJ1-3; D is perhaps TRBD1 (6 bases). Germline-derived CDR1 and CDR2 are SEHNR and FQNEAQ (reference sequence). V was clipped by 5 bases and J by 1 base, with 15 bases between them. The CDR3 length is 16 residues. The CDR3 region is CASSLGTSLSGNTIYF. In nucleotides, the CDR3 is TGTGCCAGCAGCCTCGGGACATCCCTTTCTGGAAACACCATATATTTT.